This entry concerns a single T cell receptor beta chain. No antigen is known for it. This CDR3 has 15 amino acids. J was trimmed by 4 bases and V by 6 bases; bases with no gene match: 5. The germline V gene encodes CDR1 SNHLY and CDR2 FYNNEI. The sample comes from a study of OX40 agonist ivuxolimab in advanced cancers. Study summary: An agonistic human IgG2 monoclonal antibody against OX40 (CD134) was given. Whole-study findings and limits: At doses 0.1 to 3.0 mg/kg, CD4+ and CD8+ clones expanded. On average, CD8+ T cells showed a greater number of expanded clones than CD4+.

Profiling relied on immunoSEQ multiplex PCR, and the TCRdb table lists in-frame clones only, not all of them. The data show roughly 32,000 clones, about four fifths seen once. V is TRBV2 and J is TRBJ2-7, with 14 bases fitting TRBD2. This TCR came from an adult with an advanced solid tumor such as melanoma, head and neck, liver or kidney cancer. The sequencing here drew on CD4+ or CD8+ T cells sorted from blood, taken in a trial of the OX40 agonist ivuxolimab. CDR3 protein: CASRGTSGRVYEQYF. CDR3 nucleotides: TGTGCCAGCAGGGGGACTAGCGGGAGAGTTTACGAGCAGTACTTC.